This T cell receptor beta chain was captured in a study of chemoradiotherapy in HPV16-positive cancers. Profiling relied on immunoSEQ multiplex PCR, and the TCRdb table lists in-frame clones only, not all of them. The data show 30,000 to 40,000 clones, more than 75% seen once. Germline CDR1 SEHNR, CDR2 FQNEAQ (reference sequence). V was cut by 5 bases and J by 0 bases, with 14 bases left in between. The CDR3 has 16 amino acids. The chain couples TRBV7-9 to TRBJ1-3; D remains ambiguous. This TCR was recovered from a human donor with HPV-associated anogenital cancer. The starting material was blood, obtained from a patient who underwent chemoradiotherapy. In DNA, the CDR3 is TGTGCCAGCAGCCAGAGTCGACTGATCTCTGGAAACACCATATATTTT. It encodes CASSQSRLISGNTIYF.